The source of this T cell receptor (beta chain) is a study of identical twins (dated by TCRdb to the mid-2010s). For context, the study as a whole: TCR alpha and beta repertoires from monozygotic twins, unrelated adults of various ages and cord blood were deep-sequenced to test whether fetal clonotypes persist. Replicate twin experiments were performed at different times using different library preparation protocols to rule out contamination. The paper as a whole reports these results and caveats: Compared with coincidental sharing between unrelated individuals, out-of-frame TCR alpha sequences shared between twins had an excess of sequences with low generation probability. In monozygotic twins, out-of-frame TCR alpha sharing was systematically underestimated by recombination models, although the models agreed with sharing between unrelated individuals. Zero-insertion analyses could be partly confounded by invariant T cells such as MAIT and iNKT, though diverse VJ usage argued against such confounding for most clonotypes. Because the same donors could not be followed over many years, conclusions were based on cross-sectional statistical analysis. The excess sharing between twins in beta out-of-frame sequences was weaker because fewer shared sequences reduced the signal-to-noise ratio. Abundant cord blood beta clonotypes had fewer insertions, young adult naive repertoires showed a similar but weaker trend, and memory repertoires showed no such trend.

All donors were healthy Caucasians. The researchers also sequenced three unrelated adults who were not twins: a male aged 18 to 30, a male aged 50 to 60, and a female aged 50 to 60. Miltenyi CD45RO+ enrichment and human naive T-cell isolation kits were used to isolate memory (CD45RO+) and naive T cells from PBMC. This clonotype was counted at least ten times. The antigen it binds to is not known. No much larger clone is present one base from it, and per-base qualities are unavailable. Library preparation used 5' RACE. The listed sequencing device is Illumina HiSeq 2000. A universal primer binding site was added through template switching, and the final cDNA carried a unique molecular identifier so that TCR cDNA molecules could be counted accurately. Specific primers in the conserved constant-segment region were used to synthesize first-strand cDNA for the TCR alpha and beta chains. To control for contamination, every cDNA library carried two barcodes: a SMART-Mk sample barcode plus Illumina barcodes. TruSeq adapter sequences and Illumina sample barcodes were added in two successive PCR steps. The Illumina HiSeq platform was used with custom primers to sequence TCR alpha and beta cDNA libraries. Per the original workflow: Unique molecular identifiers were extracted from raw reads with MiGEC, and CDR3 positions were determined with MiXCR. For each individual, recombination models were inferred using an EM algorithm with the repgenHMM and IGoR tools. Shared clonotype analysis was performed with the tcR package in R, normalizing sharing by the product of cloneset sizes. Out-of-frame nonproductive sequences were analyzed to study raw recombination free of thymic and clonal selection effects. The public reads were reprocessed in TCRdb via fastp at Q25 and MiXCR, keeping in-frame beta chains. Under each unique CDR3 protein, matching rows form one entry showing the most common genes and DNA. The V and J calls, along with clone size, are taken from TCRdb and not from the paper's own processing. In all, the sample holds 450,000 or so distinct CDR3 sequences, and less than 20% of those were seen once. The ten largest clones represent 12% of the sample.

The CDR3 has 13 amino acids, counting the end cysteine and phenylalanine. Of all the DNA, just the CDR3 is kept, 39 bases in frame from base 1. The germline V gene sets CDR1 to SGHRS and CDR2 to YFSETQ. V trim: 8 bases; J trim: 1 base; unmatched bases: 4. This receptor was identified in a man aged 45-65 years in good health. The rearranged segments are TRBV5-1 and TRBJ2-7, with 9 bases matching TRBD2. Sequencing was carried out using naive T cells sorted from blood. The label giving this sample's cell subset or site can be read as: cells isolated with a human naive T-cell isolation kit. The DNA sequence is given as TGCGCCAGTAGACTAGCGGCATCCTACGAGCAGTACTTC. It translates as CASRLAASYEQYF.